The 15 T cell receptor beta chains below were found in one sample sequenced in a study of cytomegalovirus exposure and HLA in healthy donors (dated by TCRdb to between 2016 and 2019). The library was produced with the immunoSEQ multiplex PCR assay. The multiplex PCR relied on a mix of 60 forward primers for TCR Vbeta segments and 13 reverse primers for TCR Jbeta segments. TCRdb took this table from immuneACCESS and kept in-frame rearrangements with V and J called. Such tables lack part of the clones; where checked against another copy, unresolved V genes explain under half of the gap, and the rest is unexplained. The sample's own table lists approximately 130,000 clones. 1.5% to 2% of the sample comes from the top ten. The sample comprised PBMCs. The receptors come from a woman aged 55-75 years in good health and CMV-seronegative.

This chain connects TRBV9 to TRBJ2-7; TRBD1 matches 9 bases. CDR3 length equals 15 residues. Trimming at V came to 0 bases and at J to 2 bases, leaving 3 bases not matched to a gene. Germline loops: CDR1 SGDLS, CDR2 YYNGEE. The DNA of the CDR3 is TGTGCCAGCAGCGTAGCGGGGGACAGGGCCTACGAGCAGTACTTC. Amino acids: CASSVAGDRAYEQYF.

The V call is TRBV6-1, the J call TRBJ2-3, with a weak D call TRBD2 (5 bases). V was shortened by 7 bases and J by 6 bases, with 14 bases between the two germline ends. This CDR3 has 13 amino acids. CDR1 and CDR2 (germline): MNHNS, SASEGT. For the CDR3, the DNA is TGTGCCAGCACACCGAGGGTCACGGATACGCAGTATTTT. Protein sequence: CASTPRVTDTQYF.

J is TRBJ2-1 and V is TRBV28; 8 bases fit TRBD2. CDR1 MDHEN and CDR2 SYDVKM come from the germline V gene. The CDR3 runs to 12 residues. J lost 8 bases, V lost 3 bases, and 0 bases had no gene match. The chain's CDR3 is CASSFSGDEQFF. The CDR3 DNA reads as TGTGCCAGCAGTTTTAGCGGGGATGAGCAGTTCTTC. The variable domain in full, with the rest retrieved from reference TRBV28 and TRBJ2-1, is DVKVTQSSRYLVKRTGEKVFLECVQDMDHENMFWYRQDPGLGLRLIYFSYDVKMKEKGDIPEGYSVSREKKERFSLILESASTNQTSMYLCASSFSGDEQFFGPGTRLTVL.

J is TRBJ2-7 and V is TRBV10-1; TRBD2 might be the D (5 bases). The CDR3 totals 18 residues. Germline CDR1 WNHNN, CDR2 SYGVQD (reference sequence). Trimming took 7 bases from V and 9 from J, leaving 34 bases between them. This CDR3 is CASTMMRDGRMAYEGQYF. CDR3 coding DNA: TGCGCCAGCACTATGATGAGGGATGGACGGATGGCCTACGAGGGGCAGTACTTC.

The chain joins TRBV28 to TRBJ2-7; 7 nucleotides agree with TRBD1. Germline CDR1 reads MDHEN; CDR2 reads SYDVKM. The CDR3 is 13 residues long. Trimming at V came to 8 bases and at J to 2 bases, leaving 6 bases not matched to a gene. CDR3 nucleotide sequence: TGTGCCAGCCGACGACAGGGTACCTACGAGCAGTACTTC. Encoded protein: CASRRQGTYEQYF.

The chain is built from TRBV12-5 and TRBJ2-7, with 7 bases lining up with TRBD2. The CDR3 totals 16 residues. CDR1 and CDR2 from the germline V gene are LGHNT and FRNRAP. J was trimmed by 0 bases and V by 2 bases; bases with no gene match: 7. Here the CDR3 DNA reads TGTGCTAGTGGTTTGTCACGGGGGGAGGGCTCCTACGAGCAGTACTTC. Encoded protein: CASGLSRGEGSYEQYF. Combining the CDR3 with reference TRBV12-5 and TRBJ2-7 gives the whole variable domain DARVTQTPRHKVTEMGQEVTMRCQPILGHNTVFWYRQTMMQGLELLAYFRNRAPLDDSGMPKDRFSAEMPDATLATLKIQPSEPRDSAVYFCASGLSRGEGSYEQYFGPGTRLTVT.

This chain connects TRBV4-1 to TRBJ1-3; D not resolved. Looked up from germline, CDR1 is MGHRA and CDR2 is YSYEKL. CDR3 length equals 15 residues. Trimming shortened V by 1 base and J by 0 bases, and 7 bases separated the two germline ends. The CDR3 DNA reads as TGCGCCAGCAGCCAAGTCAGGTCCTCTGGAAACACCATATATTTT. Its protein product is CASSQVRSSGNTIYF.

The CDR3 loop reads CASMIFGNGYTF. CDR3 nucleotides: TGTGCCAGCATGATATTCGGGAATGGCTACACCTTC. J is TRBJ1-2 and V is TRBV2; D is unclear. CDR3 size: 12 residues. V dropped 7 bases and J dropped 6 bases, with 12 bases sitting between them. Per germline, CDR1 SNHLY and CDR2 FYNNEI.

This chain connects TRBV6-1 to TRBJ1-4, with TRBD1 matching over 8 bases. This CDR3 spans 15 amino acids. With 5 bases clipped from V and 3 bases from J, the junction kept 5 bases outside the gene matches. CDR1 and CDR2 (germline): MNHNS, SASEGT. In DNA form, the CDR3 reads TGTGCCAGCAGTTTTCTGACAGGGGCTAATGAAAAACTGTTTTTT. Protein: CASSFLTGANEKLFF.

The chain uses TRBV27 and TRBJ2-4; 9 bases line up with TRBD1. J was trimmed by 1 base and V by 5 bases; bases with no gene match: 12. Germline-derived CDR1 and CDR2 are MNHEY and SMNVEV (reference sequence). This CDR3 contains 18 residues. The CDR3: CASSASTTGGRAKNIQYF. The CDR3, as DNA: TGTGCCAGCAGTGCCTCGACCACAGGGGGCCGGGCCAAAAACATTCAGTACTTC.

The chain recombines TRBV5-1 with TRBJ2-3; maybe TRBD1 (5 bases). This CDR3 is 15 amino acids long. The V gene lost 1 base and the J gene lost 5 bases, with 14 bases spanning the gap. Germline V gene lookup returns CDR1 SGHRS and CDR2 YFSETQ. CDR3 coding DNA: TGCGCCAGCAGCTTGCCCAGCAGGGCCCGAGATACGCAGTATTTT. This translates into CASSLPSRARDTQYF.

The CDR3 DNA sequence: TGTGCCAGCAGTTTCCAGGGTTGGCCCCTCCACTTT. Amino acids: CASSFQGWPLHF. The chain recombines TRBV27 with TRBJ1-6; D may be TRBD1 (5 bases). Germline lookup yields CDR1 MNHEY and CDR2 SMNVEV (reference sequence). V was trimmed by 3 bases and J by 13 bases, leaving 10 bases between them. The CDR3 contains 12 residues.

J is TRBJ2-1 and V is TRBV20-1; D is perhaps TRBD2 (6 bases). The CDR3 contains 11 residues. The V end was cut by 7 bases, the J end by 10 bases, with 14 bases between. Germline-derived CDR1 and CDR2 are DFQATT and SNEGSKA (reference sequence). The CDR3: CSGSRGTEQFF. In DNA form, the CDR3 reads TGCAGTGGGTCCCGGGGGACCGAGCAGTTCTTC.

The chain employs TRBV27 and TRBJ2-7; D call uncertain. The CDR3 consists of 14 residues. V gave up 3 bases and J gave up 1 base, with 10 bases separating them. From germline, CDR1 is MNHEY and CDR2 SMNVEV (reference sequence). DNA for the CDR3: TGTGCCAGCAGTTTCTGGCCGGGTTCCTACGAGCAGTACTTC. Translating gives CASSFWPGSYEQYF.

This chain links TRBV19 with TRBJ2-7, with 8 bases identical to TRBD1. The ends lost 10 bases at V and 9 bases at J; junction bases unmatched: 17. The CDR3 loop spans 14 amino acids. Germline V CDR1 and CDR2: LNHDA, SQIVND (reference sequence). CDR3 bases: TGTGCCACCTCCCCGGTGGGCAGGGGGCCCGGGCAGTACTTC. It is translated as CATSPVGRGPGQYF.